This TCR beta chain was profiled in a study of blood T cell repertoires in COVID-19 (dated by TCRdb to between 2020 and 2021). A note on the overall study: Collaborator samples came from the United States, Italy and Spain and covered acute and convalescent phases of COVID-19. Subjects who had been exposed to COVID-19, were actively infected with it, or had recovered from it provided the deeply sampled blood TCRbeta repertoires that made up the dataset. A de-identified subject ID, COVID-19 status, age in years and sex were almost always included in the sample metadata. HLA class I and class II types, where available, came from metadata supplied by the sample provider rather than from assay-based typing. The repertoires were released in a freely available public database intended as a resource for research on the immune response to SARS-CoV-2. The material from the prospective study consisted of cDNA or gDNA derived from T cells, B-cell-depleted T cells, or PBMCs. Samples came from the ongoing ImmuneRACE study (first 160 participants) plus 1,254 subjects from 6 global collaborators. General study outcomes and caveats: How much clinical and demographic metadata was included differed by source and by participant, and the metadata was provided uncurated.

TCRbeta CDR3 regions were amplified from genomic DNA using the immunoSEQ Assay, a bias-controlled multiplex PCR. The study's own analysis went as follows. Nucleated cell counts per sample were estimated from amplification of reference gene primers within the assay. To quantify the absolute abundance of each unique TCRbeta CDR3 rearrangement, sequence reads were collapsed and filtered. For each sample, productive Simpson clonality was calculated by taking the square root of Simpson's diversity index across productive rearrangements. TCRdb took this table from immuneACCESS and kept in-frame rearrangements with V and J called. Such tables lack part of the clones; where checked against another copy, unresolved V genes explain under half of the gap, and the rest is unexplained. The V and J calls and the clone size are those of that table, but D and trimming were determined from the DNA. The table for this sample lists about 240,000 clones; around 90% of them were counted only once. The leading ten clones occupy roughly 7% of the sample.

Concerning this clone: Its recognized antigen is unknown. Base-call qualities are not available, and no considerably larger clone is one nucleotide away.

From the cysteine through the phenylalanine, the CDR3 covers 15 amino acids. Of the read, only the CDR3 DNA is kept; its 45 bases are in frame from base 1. In the germline V gene, CDR1 corresponds to MGHRA and CDR2 to YSYEKL. Ends trimmed: V by 1 base, J by 12 bases; bases unmatched to a gene: 7. A second Seattle source provided samples from volunteer blood donors who had recovered from COVID-19. Each collaborating institution followed its own protocols to collect whole blood in K2EDTA tubes. For TCRbeta analysis, collaborator samples were shipped as frozen whole blood, as isolated PBMCs, or as DNA extracted from either sample type.

What was sequenced was peripheral blood. This TCR derives from a man aged 60 to 75 who had recovered from COVID-19. The chain joins TRBV4-1 to TRBJ2-1, with 12 junctional bases fitting TRBD2. The base sequence is TGCGCCAGCAGCCAAGTTGCTAGCGGGGGGGCGGGGCAGTTCTTC. This codes for CASSQVASGGAGQFF.